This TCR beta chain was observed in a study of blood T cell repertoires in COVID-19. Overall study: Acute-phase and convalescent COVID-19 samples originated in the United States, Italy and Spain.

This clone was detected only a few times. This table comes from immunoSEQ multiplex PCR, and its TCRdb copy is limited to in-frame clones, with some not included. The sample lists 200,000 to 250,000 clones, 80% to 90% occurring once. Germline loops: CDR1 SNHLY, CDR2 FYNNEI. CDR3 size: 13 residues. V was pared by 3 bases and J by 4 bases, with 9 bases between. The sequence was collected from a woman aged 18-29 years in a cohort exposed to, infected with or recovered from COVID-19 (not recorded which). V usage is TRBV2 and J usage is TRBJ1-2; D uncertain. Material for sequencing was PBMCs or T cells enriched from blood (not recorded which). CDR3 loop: CASSEEEIYGYTF. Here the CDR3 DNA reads TGTGCCAGCAGTGAGGAGGAGATCTATGGCTACACCTTC.